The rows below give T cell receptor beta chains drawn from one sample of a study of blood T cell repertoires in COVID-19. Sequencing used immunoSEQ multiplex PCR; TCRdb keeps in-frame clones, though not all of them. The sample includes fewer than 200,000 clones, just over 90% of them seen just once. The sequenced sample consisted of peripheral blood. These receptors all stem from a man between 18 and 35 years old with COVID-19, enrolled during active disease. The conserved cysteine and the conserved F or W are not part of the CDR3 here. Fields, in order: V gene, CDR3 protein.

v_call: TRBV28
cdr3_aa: ASSLSAGDYGYT

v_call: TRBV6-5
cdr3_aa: ASSSFGNQPQH

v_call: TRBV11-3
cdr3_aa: ASSWRANTDTQY

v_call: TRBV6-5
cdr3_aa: ASSPGQGARHLH

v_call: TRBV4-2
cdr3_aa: ASSQGGTGSYEQY

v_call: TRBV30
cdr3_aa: AWSVRRGTGELF

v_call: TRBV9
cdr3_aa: ASSVEGTSNTEAF

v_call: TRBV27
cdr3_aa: ASSSWDRGQHGELF

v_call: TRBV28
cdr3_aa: ASSPLGQGGEKLL

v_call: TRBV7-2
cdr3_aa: ASSLGRTEMGKLF

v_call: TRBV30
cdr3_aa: AWVMRDRGAYNEQF

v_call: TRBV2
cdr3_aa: AIPRESF

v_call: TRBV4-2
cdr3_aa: ASSPQGTEAF

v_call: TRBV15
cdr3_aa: ATSTLSGSLVDTQY

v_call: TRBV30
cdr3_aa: AWTPPLAGAGANVLT

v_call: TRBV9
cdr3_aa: ASQDRVYGYT

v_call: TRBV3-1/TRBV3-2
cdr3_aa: ASSPHASGDPYEQY

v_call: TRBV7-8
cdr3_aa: ASIKGGTGELF

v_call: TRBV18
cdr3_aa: ASSPSAGMGHGQY

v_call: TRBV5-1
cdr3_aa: ASSLQGGETQY

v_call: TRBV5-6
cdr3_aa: ASSWGTGRVNEQF

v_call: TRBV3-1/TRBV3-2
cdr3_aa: ASSPPGMDEQF

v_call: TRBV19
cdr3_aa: ASSTSTSGTGNEQF

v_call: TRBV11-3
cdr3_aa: ASSVRNTGELF

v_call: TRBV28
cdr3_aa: ASRRQGPYEQY

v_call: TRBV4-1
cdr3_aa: ASSSRGLAGPPSSYNEQF

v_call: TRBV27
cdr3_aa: ASRTGTGGEAF

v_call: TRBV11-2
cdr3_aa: ASSVGTFQRDTGELF

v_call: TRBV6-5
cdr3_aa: ASRIRDSAYEQY

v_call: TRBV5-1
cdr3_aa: ASSVTGKTEAF

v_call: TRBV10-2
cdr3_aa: ASSDGTGVYEQY

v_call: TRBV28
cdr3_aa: ASSVDSALFGYT

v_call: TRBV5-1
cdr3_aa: ASSLTGTYNEQF

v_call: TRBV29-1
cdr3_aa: SVESGSGKNIQY

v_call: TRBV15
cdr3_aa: ATSRVRGRGNTEAF

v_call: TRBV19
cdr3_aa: ASRRGALATYNEQF

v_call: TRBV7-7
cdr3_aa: ASSLGLAGPNEQF

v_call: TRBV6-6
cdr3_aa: AARMTVAEKLF

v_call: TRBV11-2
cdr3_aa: ASSLEFWDSYEQY

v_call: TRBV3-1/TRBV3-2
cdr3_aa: ASSQGDWGYT

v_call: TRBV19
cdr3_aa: ASSKTGLAGSYEQY

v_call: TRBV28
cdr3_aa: ASRPGTEDNQPQH

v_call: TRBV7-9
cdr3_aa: ASSPGGNEQF

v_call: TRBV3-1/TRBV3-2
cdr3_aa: ASSQSRGRRAHENTQY